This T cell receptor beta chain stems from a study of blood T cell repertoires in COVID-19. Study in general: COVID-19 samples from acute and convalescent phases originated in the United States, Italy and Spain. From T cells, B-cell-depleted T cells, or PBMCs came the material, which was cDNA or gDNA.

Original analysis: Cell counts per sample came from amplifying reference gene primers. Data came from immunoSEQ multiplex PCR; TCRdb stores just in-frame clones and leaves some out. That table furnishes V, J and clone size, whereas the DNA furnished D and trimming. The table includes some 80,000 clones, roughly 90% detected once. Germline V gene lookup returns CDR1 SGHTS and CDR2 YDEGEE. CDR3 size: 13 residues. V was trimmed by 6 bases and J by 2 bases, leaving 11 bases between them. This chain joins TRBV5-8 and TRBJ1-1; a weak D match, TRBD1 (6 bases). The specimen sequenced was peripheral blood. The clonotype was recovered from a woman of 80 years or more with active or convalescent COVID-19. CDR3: CASTMGANTEAFF. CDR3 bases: TGTGCCAGCACCATGGGGGCAAACACTGAAGCTTTCTTT.